This T cell receptor (beta chain) was retrieved from a study of blood T cell repertoires in COVID-19. Study details: T cells, B-cell-depleted T cells, or PBMCs provided the cDNA or gDNA that served as material.

CDR1 and CDR2 from the germline V gene are SGDLS and YYNGEE. V was pared by 0 bases and J by 4 bases, with 13 bases between. The CDR3 sequence is 15 residues long. Using immunoSEQ multiplex PCR, the repertoire was profiled, and TCRdb retains in-frame clones only, with some absent. The repertoire holds about 180,000 clones, with 70% to 90% as singletons. As to this clone: Other DNA sequences in the same sample also yield this CDR3.

The J gene is TRBJ2-5, the V gene TRBV9, with D tentatively TRBD2 (7 bases). Sequenced sample: peripheral blood. The sequence was collected from a human donor with active or convalescent COVID-19. The donor label of this sample is uncertain. CDR3 DNA: TGTGCCAGCAGCGTAGTAGGGGGGGTCGGAGAGACCCAGTACTTC. It yields the protein CASSVVGGVGETQYF.